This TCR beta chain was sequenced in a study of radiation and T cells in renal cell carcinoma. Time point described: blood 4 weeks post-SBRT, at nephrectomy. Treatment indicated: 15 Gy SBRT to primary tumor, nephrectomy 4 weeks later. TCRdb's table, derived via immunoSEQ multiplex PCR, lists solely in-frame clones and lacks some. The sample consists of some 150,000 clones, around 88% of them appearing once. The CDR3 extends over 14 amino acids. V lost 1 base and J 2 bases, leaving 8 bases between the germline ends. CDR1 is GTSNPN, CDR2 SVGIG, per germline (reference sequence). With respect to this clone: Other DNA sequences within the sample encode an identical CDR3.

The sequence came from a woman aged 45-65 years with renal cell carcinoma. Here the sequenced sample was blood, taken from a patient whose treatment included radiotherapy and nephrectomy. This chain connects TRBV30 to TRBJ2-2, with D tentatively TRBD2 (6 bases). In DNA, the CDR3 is TGTGCCTGGAGTGGGACTATCAACACCGGGGAGCTGTTTTTT. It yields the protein CAWSGTINTGELFF.